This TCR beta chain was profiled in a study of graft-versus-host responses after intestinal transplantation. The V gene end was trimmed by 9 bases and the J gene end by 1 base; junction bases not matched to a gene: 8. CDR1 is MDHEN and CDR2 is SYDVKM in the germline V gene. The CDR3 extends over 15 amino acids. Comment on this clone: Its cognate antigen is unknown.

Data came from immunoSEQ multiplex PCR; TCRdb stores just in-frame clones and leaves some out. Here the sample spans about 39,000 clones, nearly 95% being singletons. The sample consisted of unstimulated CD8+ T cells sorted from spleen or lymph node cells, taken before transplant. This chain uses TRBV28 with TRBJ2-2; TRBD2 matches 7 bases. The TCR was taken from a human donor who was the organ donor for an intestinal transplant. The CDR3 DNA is TGTGCCAGTGCAACTAGCGCCCAGAACACCGGGGAGCTGTTTTTT. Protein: CASATSAQNTGELFF.